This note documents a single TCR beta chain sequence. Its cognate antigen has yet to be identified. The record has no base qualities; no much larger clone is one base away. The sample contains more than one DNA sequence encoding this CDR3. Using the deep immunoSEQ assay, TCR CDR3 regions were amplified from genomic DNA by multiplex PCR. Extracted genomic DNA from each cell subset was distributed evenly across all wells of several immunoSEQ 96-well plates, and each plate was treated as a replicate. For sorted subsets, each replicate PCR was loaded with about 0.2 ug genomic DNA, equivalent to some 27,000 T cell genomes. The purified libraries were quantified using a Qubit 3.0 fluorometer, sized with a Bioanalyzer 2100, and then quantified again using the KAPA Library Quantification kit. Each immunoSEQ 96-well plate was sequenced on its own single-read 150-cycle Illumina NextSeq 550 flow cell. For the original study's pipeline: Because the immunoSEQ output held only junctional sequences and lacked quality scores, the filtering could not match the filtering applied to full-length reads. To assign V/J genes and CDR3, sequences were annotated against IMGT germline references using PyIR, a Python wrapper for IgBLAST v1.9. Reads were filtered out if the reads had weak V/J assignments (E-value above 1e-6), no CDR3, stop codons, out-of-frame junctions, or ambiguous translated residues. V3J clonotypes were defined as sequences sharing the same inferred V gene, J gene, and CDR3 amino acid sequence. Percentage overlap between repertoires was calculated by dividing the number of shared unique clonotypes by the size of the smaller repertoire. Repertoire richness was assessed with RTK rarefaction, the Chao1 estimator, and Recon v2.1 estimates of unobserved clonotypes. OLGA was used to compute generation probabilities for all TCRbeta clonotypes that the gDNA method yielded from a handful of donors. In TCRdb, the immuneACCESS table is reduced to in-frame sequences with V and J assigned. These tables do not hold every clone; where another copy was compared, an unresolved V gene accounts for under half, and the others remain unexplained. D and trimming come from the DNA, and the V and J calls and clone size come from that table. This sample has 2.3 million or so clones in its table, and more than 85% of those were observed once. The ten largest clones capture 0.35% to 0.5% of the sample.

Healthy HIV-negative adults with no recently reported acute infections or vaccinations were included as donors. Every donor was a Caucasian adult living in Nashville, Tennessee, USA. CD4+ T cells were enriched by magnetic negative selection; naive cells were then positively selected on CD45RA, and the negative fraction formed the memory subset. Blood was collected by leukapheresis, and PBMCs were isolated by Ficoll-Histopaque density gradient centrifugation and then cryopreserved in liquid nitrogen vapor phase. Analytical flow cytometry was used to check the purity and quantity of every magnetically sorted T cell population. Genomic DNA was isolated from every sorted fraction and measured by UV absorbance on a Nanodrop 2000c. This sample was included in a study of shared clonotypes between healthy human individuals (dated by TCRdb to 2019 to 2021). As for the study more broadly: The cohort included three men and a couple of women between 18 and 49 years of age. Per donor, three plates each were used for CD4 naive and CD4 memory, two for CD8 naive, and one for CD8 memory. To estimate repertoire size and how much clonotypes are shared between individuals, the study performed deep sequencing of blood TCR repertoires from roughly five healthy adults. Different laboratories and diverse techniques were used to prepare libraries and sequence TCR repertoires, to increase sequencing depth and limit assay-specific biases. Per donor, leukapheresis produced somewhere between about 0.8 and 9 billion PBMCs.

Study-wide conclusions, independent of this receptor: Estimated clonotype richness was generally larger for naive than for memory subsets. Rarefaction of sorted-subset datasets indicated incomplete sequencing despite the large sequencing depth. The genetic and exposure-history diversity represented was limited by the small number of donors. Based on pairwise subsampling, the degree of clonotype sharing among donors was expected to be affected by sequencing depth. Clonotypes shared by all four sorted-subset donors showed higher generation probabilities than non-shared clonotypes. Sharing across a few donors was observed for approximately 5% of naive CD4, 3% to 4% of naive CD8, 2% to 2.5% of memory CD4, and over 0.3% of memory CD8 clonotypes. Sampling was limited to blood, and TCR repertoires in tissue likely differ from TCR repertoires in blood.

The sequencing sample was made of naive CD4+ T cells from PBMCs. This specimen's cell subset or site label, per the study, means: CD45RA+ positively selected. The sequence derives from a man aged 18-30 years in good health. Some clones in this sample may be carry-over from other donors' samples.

This receptor carries the CDR3 CASRTGVYQPQHF. The DNA is as follows: TGTGCCAGCCGGACAGGGGTATATCAGCCCCAGCATTTT. The chain couples TRBV28 to TRBJ1-5; TRBD1 aligns with 9 central bases. Per the germline V gene, MDHEN is the CDR1 and SYDVKM is the CDR2. The CDR3 runs 13 residues from the cysteine to the phenylalanine. The DNA shown is the 39-base CDR3, in frame from base 1. Unmatched junction bases come to 4, with V trimmed by 8 bases and J by 5 bases.